This T cell receptor (beta chain) was sequenced for a study of vaccination effects on CD4 cells after COVID-19. Regarding the study as a whole: Nearly all vaccine-induced clones in healthy recipients recognized only SARS-CoV-2.

Antigen-specific CD4+ T cells were expanded with viral peptide pools in the ViraFEST assay before sequencing. Cells that had been cultured for approximately eleven days were the source of isolated CD4+ T cells. According to the study, vaccine recipients showed no prior SARS-CoV-2 infection and negative nucleocapsid antibodies. V was clipped by 7 bases and J by 4 bases, with 13 bases between them. In germline, CDR1 is SQVTM, CDR2 ANQGSEA. This CDR3 spans 12 amino acids. Of note for this clone: The antigen is not known.

The repertoire was sequenced with immunoSEQ multiplex PCR; TCRdb's copy has only in-frame clones and lacks some. Here the sample spans tens of thousands of clones, roughly 76% being singletons. The chain carries TRBV29-1 and TRBJ2-5; no firm D call. The clonotype comes from a human donor who received a COVID-19 vaccine. The input for sequencing was CD4+ T cells from PBMCs cultured with SARS-CoV-2 spike peptides, taken before COVID-19 vaccination. The CDR3 nucleotides are TGCAGCGCTAACCTAGTGGGAGAGACCCAGTACTTC. Its translation is CSANLVGETQYF.